The entry below describes one T cell receptor beta chain. No antigen is known for it. With V trimmed by 1 base and J by 5 bases, 14 bases remained unmatched. This CDR3 region has 19 residues. Germline V gives CDR1 LGHNA, CDR2 YNFKEQ. The sample comes from a study of T-cell reconstitution after alpha-beta-depleted transplantation in children. Study observations and caveats: One year after transplant, T-cell counts and diversity came mostly from newly produced T cells. There were reportedly several hundred expanded graft clones from which alpha-beta T cells came about two months after transplant.

Unique molecular identifiers featured in how the TCRbeta library was prepared. TCRdb reprocessed the PCR reads via MiXCR and lists one record per CDR3 protein. This sample has about 870,000 distinct CDR3 sequences, with approximately 15% found just once. The origin of this receptor is a male patient between 10 and 17 years old who had a stem cell transplant for acute lymphoblastic leukemia, so the T cells may come from the graft donor. The chain recombines TRBV4-2 with TRBJ2-5, with TRBD2 matching over 12 bases. The input for sequencing was PBMCs, mostly from graft donor cells, taken 360 days after TCRalphabeta/CD19-depleted stem cell transplant. The CDR3 DNA follows: TGTGCCAGCAGCCAAGGGGGACTAGCGGGCATTCACCTGGGGGAGACCCAGTACTTC. This encodes CASSQGGLAGIHLGETQYF.